The rows below give T cell receptor beta chains drawn from one sample of a study of OX40 agonist ivuxolimab in advanced cancers. Profiling relied on immunoSEQ multiplex PCR, and the TCRdb table lists in-frame clones only, not all of them. The sample lists tens of thousands of clones; roughly 83% were seen once. The specimen comprised CD4+ or CD8+ T cells sorted from blood, sampled in a trial of the OX40 agonist ivuxolimab. These receptors all come from an adult with an advanced solid tumor such as melanoma, head and neck, liver or kidney cancer. CDR3s include the opening cysteine and the closing phenylalanine or tryptophan. A D gene is named only where the DNA matches it firmly. Clone sizes are given selectively: once, few, many, or a class where the clone is expanded.

>TRBD2|TRBV9|TRBJ2-1|.
TGTGCCAGCAGCGGGACTAGCGGGAGTGCCAATGAGCAGTTCTTC
CASSGTSGSANEQFF
>.|TRBV30|TRBJ1-1|.
TGTGCCTGGAAAAGAGGGGTGAACACTGAAGCTTTCTTT
CAWKRGVNTEAFF
>.|TRBV9|TRBJ1-2|.
TGTGCCAGCAGCGGCACGCGGGCAGGGGAGAACTATGGCTACACCTTC
CASSGTRAGENYGYTF
>TRBD1|TRBV6-1|TRBJ1-6|.
TGTGCCAGCACCCCGGACAGGGGGACAAATTCACCCCTCCACTTT
CASTPDRGTNSPLHF
>.|TRBV28|TRBJ2-7|.
TGTGCCAGCAGTTTGGTGTTCAGCGCCAGGAGCTCCTACGAGCAGTACTTC
CASSLVFSARSSYEQYF
>.|TRBV5-6|TRBJ2-7|few
TGTGCCAGCAGCTCACGGTGGCAGGGCGGCTACGAGCAGTACTTC
CASSSRWQGGYEQYF
>.|TRBV2|TRBJ2-3|.
TGTGCCAGCAGTGAGGGCAGGACCACAGATACGCAGTATTTT
CASSEGRTTDTQYF
>TRBD1|TRBV4-1|TRBJ2-2|.
TGCGCCAGCAGCCAAGGCGGCAGGGGGTATGGCGGGGAGCTGTTTTTT
CASSQGGRGYGGELFF
>.|TRBV27|TRBJ2-6|.
TGTGCCAGCAGTTTACGAGCGGGCTCTGGGGCCAACGTCCTGACTTTC
CASSLRAGSGANVLTF
>.|TRBV7-2|TRBJ2-7|.
TGTGCCAGCAGCTTAGGGTTACTACCCAACTACGAGCAGTACTTC
CASSLGLLPNYEQYF
>TRBD1|TRBV28|TRBJ1-6|once
TGTGCCAGCAGTTCGATGGGACAGGGGTCCTATAATTCACCCCTCCACTTT
CASSSMGQGSYNSPLHF